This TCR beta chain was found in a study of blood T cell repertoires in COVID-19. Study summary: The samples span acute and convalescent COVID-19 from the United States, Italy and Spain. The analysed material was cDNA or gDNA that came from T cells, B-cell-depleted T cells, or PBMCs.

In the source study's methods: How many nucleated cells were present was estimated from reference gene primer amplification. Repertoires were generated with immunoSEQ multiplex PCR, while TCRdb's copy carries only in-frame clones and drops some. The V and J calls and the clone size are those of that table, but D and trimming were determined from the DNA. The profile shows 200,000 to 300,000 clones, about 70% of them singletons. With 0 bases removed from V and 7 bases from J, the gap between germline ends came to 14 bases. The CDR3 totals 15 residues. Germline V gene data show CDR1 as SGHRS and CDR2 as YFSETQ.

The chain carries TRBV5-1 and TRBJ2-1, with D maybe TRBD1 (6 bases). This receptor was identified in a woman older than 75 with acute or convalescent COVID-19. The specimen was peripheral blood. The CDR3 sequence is CASSLGVQGQNEQFF. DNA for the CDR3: TGCGCCAGCAGCTTGGGGGTACAGGGCCAAAATGAGCAGTTCTTC.